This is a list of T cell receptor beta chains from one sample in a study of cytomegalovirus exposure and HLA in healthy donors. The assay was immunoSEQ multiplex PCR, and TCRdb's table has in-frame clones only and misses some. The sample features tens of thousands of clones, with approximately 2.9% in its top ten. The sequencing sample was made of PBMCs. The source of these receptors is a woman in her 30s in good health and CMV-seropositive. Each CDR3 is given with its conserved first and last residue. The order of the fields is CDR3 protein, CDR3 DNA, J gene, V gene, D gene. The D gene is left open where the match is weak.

CAWSFGGDSNQPQHF	TGTGCCTGGAGTTTCGGGGGGGATAGCAATCAGCCCCAGCATTTT	TRBJ1-5	TRBV30	NA
CASSVGKGGNYGYTF	TGTGCCAGCAGTGTGGGAAAGGGAGGGAACTATGGCTACACCTTC	TRBJ1-2	TRBV6-1	NA
CASSLGSVFTYEQYF	TGCGCCAGCAGCTTGGGTTCGGTATTCACCTACGAGCAGTACTTC	TRBJ2-7	TRBV5-1	NA
CASSLSGSQGFGYTF	TGCGCCAGCAGCCTATCCGGGAGCCAGGGCTTTGGCTACACCTTC	TRBJ1-2	TRBV5-1	NA
CASRTTGRGNTEAFF	TGTGCCAGTAGGACTACAGGGAGAGGGAACACTGAAGCTTTCTTT	TRBJ1-1	TRBV19	NA
CASSLVKGDYGYTF	TGTGCCAGCAGTCTCGTAAAGGGAGACTATGGCTACACCTTC	TRBJ1-2	TRBV6-6	NA
CATSSGLAGGEEQFF	TGTGCCACCAGCTCAGGACTAGCGGGGGGGGAAGAGCAGTTCTTC	TRBJ2-1	TRBV15	TRBD2
CASGTGYRGNSPLHF	TGTGCCAGCGGGACAGGGTATAGGGGGAATTCACCCCTCCACTTT	TRBJ1-6	TRBV2	TRBD1
CASKFGLNNVLTF	TGTGCCAGTAAATTTGGGCTAAACAACGTCCTGACTTTC	TRBJ2-6	TRBV19	NA
CASSKGQGHQSTEAFF	TGCGCCAGCAGCAAGGGACAGGGCCATCAATCCACTGAAGCTTTCTTT	TRBJ1-1	TRBV5-1	TRBD1
CASRDRGLYEQYF	TGTGCCAGCCGGGACAGGGGGCTATACGAGCAGTACTTC	TRBJ2-7	TRBV6-1	TRBD1
CASSATGAGGYTF	TGCGCCAGCAGTGCTACAGGGGCTGGGGGCTACACCTTC	TRBJ1-2	TRBV10-1	TRBD1
CASSPDRTYEQYF	TGTGCCAGCAGCCCGGACAGGACATACGAGCAGTACTTC	TRBJ2-7	TRBV11-2	TRBD1
CAWSVVRATGELFF	TGTGCCTGGAGTGTGGTGAGGGCCACCGGGGAGCTGTTTTTT	TRBJ2-2	TRBV30	NA
CASSYVSGVRTDTQYF	TGCGCCAGCAGTTATGTTAGCGGGGTACGCACAGATACGCAGTATTTT	TRBJ2-3	TRBV5-1	TRBD2
CASSQDKIYEQYF	TGTGCCAGCAGCCAAGATAAAATCTACGAGCAGTACTTC	TRBJ2-7	TRBV4-2	NA
CASSLGGNYYGYTF	TGTGCCAGCAGCTTAGGCGGAAATTACTATGGCTACACCTTC	TRBJ1-2	TRBV7-9	NA
CASRPPTGDYGYTF	TGTGCCAGCAGACCCCCGACAGGGGACTATGGCTACACCTTC	TRBJ1-2	TRBV6-5	TRBD1
CASSPYRGLSGGELFF	TGTGCCAGCAGTCCATACAGGGGGCTCTCCGGCGGGGAGCTGTTTTTT	TRBJ2-2	TRBV27	TRBD1
CAHMDKEGYQETQYF	TGTGCCCACATGGACAAGGAAGGGTACCAAGAGACCCAGTACTTC	TRBJ2-5	TRBV2	NA
CASSGGGNQETQYF	TGTGCCAGCAGTGGTGGGGGGAATCAAGAGACCCAGTACTTC	TRBJ2-5	TRBV11-2	NA
CASSRGVLSAYEQYF	TGTGCCAGCAGCCGGGGGGTTCTGAGCGCCTACGAGCAGTACTTC	TRBJ2-7	TRBV5-6	TRBD2